Sequencing of this TCR beta chain was carried out in a study of blood T cell repertoires in COVID-19. Study as a whole: The United States, Italy and Spain supplied acute and convalescent COVID-19 samples.

Trimming removed 4 bases from V and 1 base from J, with 8 bases in between. The CDR3 loop spans 14 amino acids. Germline V gives CDR1 SGHVS, CDR2 FQNEAQ. Original analysis: The assay estimated nucleated cells by amplifying reference gene primers. Produced via immunoSEQ multiplex PCR; TCRdb's table is partial and in-frame only. V, J and clone size reflect that table, while D and trimming were determined from the DNA. The sample consists of 70,000 to 100,000 clones, around 88% of them appearing once. The specimen sequenced was peripheral blood. The origin of this receptor is a woman in her 70s with acute or convalescent COVID-19. The chain has TRBV7-8 and TRBJ1-5, with D possibly TRBD1 on 6 matching bases. The CDR3 bases are TGTGCCAGCAGCTCGGGACAAAGCAATCAGCCCCAGCATTTT. As protein: CASSSGQSNQPQHF. Based on the CDR3 plus reference TRBV7-8 and TRBJ1-5, the full variable domain is GAGVSQSPRYKVAKRGQDVALRCDPISGHVSLFWYQQALGQGPEFLTYFQNEAQLDKSGLPSDRFFAERPEGSVSTLKIQRTQQEDSAVYLCASSSGQSNQPQHFGDGTRLSIL.